Below, 4 T cell receptor beta chains from the same sample are listed, as sequenced in a study of blood T cell repertoires in COVID-19. The protocol was immunoSEQ multiplex PCR, while the TCRdb copy is restricted to in-frame clones and leaves out a portion. Among roughly 60,000 clones, over 75% were seen once, and the ten largest hold more than 12%. Sample: peripheral blood. Every receptor here comes from a man older than 75 with acute or convalescent COVID-19.

The chain uses TRBV6-5 and TRBJ1-1; no reliable D call. This CDR3 is 13 amino acids long. The V end was cut by 6 bases, the J end by 1 base, with 9 bases between. Germline V gene sequence: CDR1 MNHEY, CDR2 SVGAGI. This CDR3 reads CASSGERNTEAFF. In DNA, the CDR3 is TGTGCCAGCAGCGGGGAGCGGAACACTGAAGCTTTCTTT.

V usage is TRBV12-3 or TRBV12-4 and J usage is TRBJ2-3, with D perhaps matching TRBD2 (6 bases). The CDR3 extends over 13 amino acids. V lost 9 bases and J 2 bases, leaving 12 bases between the germline ends. The CDR3 DNA reads TGTGCCAGTAGACTAGGTGACACAGATACGCAGTATTTT. Protein product: CASRLGDTDTQYF.

The rearrangement links TRBV9 to TRBJ1-1; D possibly corresponds to TRBD1 (6 bases). Trimming removed 3 bases from V and 1 base from J, with 19 bases in between. The CDR3 extends over 17 amino acids. CDR1 SGDLS and CDR2 YYNGEE come from the germline V gene. CDR3 in amino acids: CASSANRVFSGNTEAFF. The CDR3 DNA sequence: TGTGCCAGCAGCGCTAACAGGGTTTTTTCGGGGAACACTGAAGCTTTCTTT.

The chain carries TRBV5-1 and TRBJ1-1, with a tentative D call TRBD1 (5 bases). The V gene's germline CDR1 is SGHRS and CDR2 YFSETQ. The CDR3 runs 13 residues. Trimming stripped 7 bases from V and 1 base from J, with 11 bases between. This CDR3 reads CASRLGQNTEAFF. The CDR3 nucleotides are TGCGCCAGCCGCCTCGGACAGAACACTGAAGCTTTCTTT. Combining the CDR3 with reference TRBV5-1 and TRBJ1-1 gives the whole variable domain KAGVTQTPRYLIKTRGQQVTLSCSPISGHRSVSWYQQTPGQGLQFLFEYFSETQRNKGNFPGRFSGRQFSNSRSEMNVSTLELGDSALYLCASRLGQNTEAFFGQGTRLTVV.